The source of this T cell receptor beta chain is a study of T cells in Graves' hyperthyroidism and ophthalmopathy (dated by TCRdb to about 2019). About the full investigation: TCR V-J signatures able to tell the groups apart were searched for in a discovery cohort of 95 to 100 patients, of whom more than 40 had Graves' ophthalmopathy and 57 had stable Graves' hyperthyroidism. Whether ophthalmopathy could be predicted prospectively was tested in an independent validation cohort made up of fewer than 20 hyperthyroidism patients plus 17 patients who later progressed to ophthalmopathy. The 100 or so discovery patients were randomly divided into training and test sets at a 7:3 ratio. The study also compared thyroid tissue and blood T-cell repertoires from 6 or 7 Graves' hyperthyroidism patients. After sampling, hyperthyroidism patients received methimazole starting at 30 mg daily, and ophthalmopathy patients received high-dose intravenous methylprednisolone. The paper reports TCR Vbeta CDR3 sequencing of fewer than 150 peripheral blood samples: 43 ophthalmopathy, under 80 hyperthyroidism and about 17 progressor patients. The research as a whole found: In cross-validation, a model built on a 13 V-J signature told ophthalmopathy apart from stable hyperthyroidism with over 85% sensitivity and 81% to 82% specificity, and in testing the same model reached 80%/75%. No statistical method was used to fix the sample size in advance, and group allocation was not hidden from the investigators. Most expanded thyroid clonotypes (frequency above 0.001) were also found in blood, which suggests that blood repertoires may mirror thyroid immune responses. In validation, the model predicted progression to ophthalmopathy a median of roughly six months before onset, with over 60% sensitivity and about 72% specificity.

TCR beta CDR3 regions were amplified from RNA transcripts. For the first round of RT-PCR on the TCR CDR3, the HTBI primer set was used together with the Qiagen OneStep RT-PCR kit. Libraries were constructed in a second round of multiplex PCR, after which size selection and purification were performed. Paired-end sequencing of the libraries was performed with 100 bp reads on an Illumina HiSeq2000. Concerning the study's data processing: SOAPnuke was used to process the raw data, throwing out any read that contained adapters or uncalled bases, had a mean Phred below 15, or lacked an exact constant-primer or identifier match. High-quality paired reads were merged using COPE v1.2.5, and each unique nucleotide sequence was defined as a clonotype. MiTCR v1.1 was used to align clonotypes to the IMGT TRBV, TRBD and TRBJ reference segments. Analysis was restricted to V-J combinations with a frequency above 0.0001, which covered roughly 99% of repertoires. A TCS score was defined as the ratio between F50 (clonal expansion) and ExV (chaos), using BLOSUM62-based TCRdist between CDR3 peptides within each V-J. Welch's t-statistics and random forest reduced 500 to 650 V-J features to 13, which were used in a naive Bayes classifier (R e1071). The Morisita-Horn index was used to measure how similar the thyroid and blood repertoires were. Clones were called with MiXCR by TCRdb after fastp trimmed the public reads at Q25, and only in-frame beta chains were retained. Identical CDR3 proteins give one entry, which carries the most common genes and DNA. TCRdb's processing, not the authors' own work, is the source of the V and J calls. Here the sample has approximately 500,000 distinct CDR3 sequences; 40% to 55% occur a single time. The top ten clonotypes cover 7.5% to 8.5% of the sample.

Stable Graves' hyperthyroidism was defined as no progression to ophthalmopathy during 18 months of follow-up. The hyperthyroidism patients were between 18 and 65 years old and newly diagnosed, with a disease duration of less than 2 months. The study excluded patients with uncontrolled infections, other autoimmune diseases, pregnancy or lactation. Diagnoses relied on clinical symptoms, serum thyroxine and TRAb, thyroid ultrasound and orbital computed tomography. Total RNA was extracted with Trizol reagent, and quality was checked on an Agilent 2100 Bioanalyzer. This clonotype was seen many times. What this receptor recognizes is not known. No base quality information exists; no much larger clone differs at one position. Trimming costs V 5 bases and J 4 bases, and their ends lie 18 bases apart. Reading from cysteine to phenylalanine, the CDR3 counts 15 amino acids. The only DNA kept is the CDR3, 45 bases in frame from the first base. Sequences SGHVS (CDR1) and FQNEAQ (CDR2) are obtained from the germline V gene.

Material for sequencing was peripheral blood or thyroid tissue (not recorded which). The sequence was obtained from a woman aged 18-29 years with Graves' hyperthyroidism. The sequence is built from TRBV7-8 and TRBJ2-7; the D region may be TRBD1 or TRBD2, each matching 5 bases equally. The nucleotides read TGTGCCAGCAGCAACCGGGACGCCTTATGGTACGAGCAGTACTTC. This codes for CASSNRDALWYEQYF.